This T cell receptor (beta chain) was retrieved from a study of cytomegalovirus exposure and HLA in healthy donors (dated by TCRdb to the late 2010s). Study-wide context: In an earlier analysis of 550 to 750 of the donors, under 300 Gb of sequence data and some 100 million unique TCR beta sequences from 150 million to 200 million T cells were reported. An early release that covered about 600 HLA-typed donors contained about 300 gigabases of sequencing data and about 84 million unique TCR sequences. Among the roughly 400 genotyped donors, approximately 82% belonged to the genetic ancestry cluster associated with self-reported Caucasian donors. The study was designed to test whether signatures of past pathogen exposure could be identified by cataloging public T cell receptors. The study profiled the T cell repertoires of fewer than 850 subjects by immunosequencing and related them to cytomegalovirus serostatus. Besides the first cohort of roughly 700 subjects, a separate validation cohort made up of roughly 120 different subjects was used. To predict cytomegalovirus infection status, the study brought together high-throughput TCR immunosequencing, statistical association of individual TCRs with disease status, and machine learning. In a later analysis, previously published TCR beta repertoires from 550 to 750 donors were re-analyzed and high-resolution HLA genotyping was added so that TCR occurrence patterns could be studied. Rather than drawing on any new phenotypic data, the later analysis identified candidate immune exposures from TCR beta sequences and the way those sequences occurred across donors. An earlier analysis of 587 of the donors used high-throughput TCR beta sequencing to judge whether each TCR beta V gene segment behaved as functional or pseudogenic. Donor age, sex, ethnicity and CMV serostatus were compiled together with the repertoire data. Genome-wide SNP genotypes for about 60% of the roughly 670 donors were used in a later genetic analysis, which treated that subset as a discovery cohort. All discovery cohort repertoires had been generated on a single sequencing platform. HLA typing included class I and class II loci at four-digit resolution. Typing coverage varied by locus: about 629-630 donors for A, B, C, DRB1 and DQB1; 522 for DQA1; more than 600 for DPA1; 450 to 480 for DPB1. Several DR-DQ haplotypes were treated as single units for association and clustering because of strong linkage in the cohort. Across approximately 400 genotyped donors of the cohort, an average of about 240,000 unique TCR beta nucleotide sequences per donor were sequenced, and approximately 17% of those sequences were non-productive.

A note on this clone: Its recognized antigen is unknown. Base qualities are not provided; no much larger clone lies one nucleotide away.

The CDR3 contains 13 residues, cysteine and phenylalanine counted. The only DNA kept is the CDR3, 39 bases in frame from the first base. CDR1 and CDR2 (SGDLS, YYNGEE) derive from the germline V gene. V is pared back by 4 bases and J by 5 bases, with 12 bases lying between the germline termini. The cohort was made up of 500 to 800 healthy bone marrow donors. All cohort members were sampled while nominally healthy, although unrecorded immune exposures were likely present. The donor was CMV seronegative and was included in the group of about 400 seronegative cohort members. Every donor gave a peripheral blood sample, and the peripheral blood mononuclear cells from that sample were used for TCR beta sequencing. The Qiagen DNeasy Blood Extraction Kit was used to extract genomic DNA from the blood cell samples. Receptor libraries were prepared by the immunoSEQ multiplex PCR assay. For the multiplex PCR, a mixture combining 60 forward primers for TCR Vbeta segments and 13 reverse primers for TCR Jbeta segments was used. A multiplex PCR assay on genomic DNA amplified the CDR3 region of rearranged TCR beta genes. The amplified TCR beta libraries were sequenced on the Illumina HiSeq System as 87-base-pair reads. The source study handled its data this way. A later analysis counted tens of millions of unique TCR beta chains across the approximately 700 repertoires, and roughly 10 million of these chains were shared by at least two donors. To remove PCR and sequencing errors, raw reads were error-corrected and collapsed into unique sequences using a nearest-neighbor algorithm that merged closely related sequences. CDR3 sequences were aligned to IMGT reference sequences to assign V, D and J gene segments. Each retained sequence needed at least a six-nucleotide match to both a V gene segment and a J gene segment. Rearrangements were classified as productive when the CDR3 lacked stop codons and remained in frame with V and J, and all other rearrangements were classified as non-productive. CDR3 was defined by IMGT convention, running from the second conserved V-encoded cysteine to the conserved J-encoded phenylalanine. In an earlier analysis of more than 550 of the donors, sequences lacking an unambiguous match to a single V gene segment were excluded. In an earlier analysis of several hundred of the donors, a V segment was called functional when productive rearrangements were above 56.7%, and segregating when the standard deviation between donors exceeded 5%. A statistical classification framework was built to diagnose cytomegalovirus status from the catalog of TCR beta chain sequences. V and J gene assignment, in a later analysis, came from comparing TCR nucleotide sequences with IMGT/GENE-DB human TR gene sequences. The TCRdist pipeline was used in a later analysis to assign CDR3 sequences and most-parsimonious VDJ recombination scenarios. In a later analysis, each TCR beta chain was defined by its CDR3 amino acid sequence together with its V-gene family, and reads without a unique V-gene family were excluded. A later analysis removed several hundred highly shared, low-generation-probability nucleotide sequences to deal with suspected cross-contamination and a sequencing artifact. In a later analysis, a clonal expansion index was calculated for each public chain from normalized within-repertoire ranks of inferred template counts. A later analysis computed generation probabilities with a VDJ recombination model fitted to out-of-frame rearrangements, and checked the results against IGoR. In a later analysis, TCR-TCR, TCR-HLA and TCR-CMV co-occurrence was scored with hypergeometric tests, and a repertoire-size bias correction was applied to TCR pairs. In a later analysis, false discovery rates were estimated by permuting HLA or CMV assignments 20 times. In a later analysis, co-occurring TCRs were grouped using DBSCAN, with TCRdist sequence similarity added in when clustering inside HLA-allele-positive subsets. Repertoires with fewer than 30,000 or more than 120,000 public chains, plus five repertoires with anomalous nucleotide sharing, were excluded from co-occurrence clustering. TCRdb re-hosts the immuneACCESS table, in-frame sequences only. Its copies lack some clones; in the studies checked, an unresolved V gene accounts for under half of them, and the cause for the rest is not known. That table furnishes V, J and clone size, whereas the DNA furnished D and trimming. The sample table lists some 100,000 clones, approximately 82% of them with a count of one. The top ten hold around 1.2% of the sample.

What the research found in general, with its limitations: The presence/absence analyses assumed that sequencing depth was roughly uniform across donors, and that assumption may not be true. In a later genetic analysis, a missense DCLRE1C variant was associated with V-gene and J-gene trimming of TCR beta chains, and the association was replicated in an independent cohort. The cohort was sequenced for TCR beta chains only, and without alpha or paired-chain data the features that could be detected were limited. The classifier was reported to diagnose cytomegalovirus status with high specificity and sensitivity in both the original cohort and the validation cohort. According to a later analysis, parvovirus B19, influenza, CMV and Epstein-Barr virus appeared linked to several top co-occurrence clusters. A cluster of highly shared sequence variants was judged likely to be a technical artifact of the sequencing pipeline. Over 15 rarely observed V segments, including chromosome 9 orphons, were excluded from the earlier analysis of about 610 of the donors because counts were too low. A further reported finding was that TCR beta sequences accurately predicted the HLA-A and HLA-B alleles for most subjects in the first cohort. In a later analysis, TCR association rates were found to vary across HLA loci, with the most associated TCRs seen for DRB1 alleles and the fewest for HLA-C alleles. Specific HLA alleles were associated with 15,000 to 20,000 TCR beta sequences at a false discovery rate of 0.05 in a later analysis. According to the authors, the approach could potentially be generalized to other disease states and immunological phenotypes. In vitro tests confirmed that a few of the cytomegalovirus-associated TCR beta chains recognize cytomegalovirus antigens. Correlated functional status among segregating V segments might be attributable to linkage disequilibrium, but an unknown experimental factor could not be ruled out. HLA typing was unavailable for some donors at each locus, so association tests used only the typed subset. CMV serostatus was the only immune exposure information available for the cohort. A later genetic analysis reported fewer N-insertions in productive TCRs among donors in an Asian-associated ancestry cluster than the roughly 700-donor mean. In a later analysis, most CMV-associated TCR beta chains were found to appear HLA-restricted, with HLA associations seemingly driven largely by CMV exposure. The 87-base-pair reads could not distinguish some IMGT-functional V segments, including TRBV6-2 and TRBV6-3, so those segments were excluded. Assigning TCR associations to individual alleles was difficult when HLA alleles, especially DR and DQ, strongly co-occurred. An earlier analysis of some 560 of the donors showed that most TCR beta V segments appeared in productive rearrangements either about 87% or about 30% of the time, which broadly matched IMGT annotations. Most TCR sequences were observed very rarely across donors, whereas some public TCRs were present in many individuals. In a later analysis, HLA-associated TCR beta chains showed more clonal expansion and lower generation probabilities than non-associated chains that were equally common. A total of about 180 TCR beta chains were listed by the study as associated with cytomegalovirus.

The V gene is TRBV9 and the J gene is TRBJ2-5; the D gene remains uncertain. The sequenced sample consisted of PBMCs. This TCR was sampled from a woman aged 18-29 years in good health and CMV-seronegative. The sequenced DNA: TGTGCCAGCAGCCAAGCACGGTTCGAGACCCAGTACTTC. Translated, this is CASSQARFETQYF.